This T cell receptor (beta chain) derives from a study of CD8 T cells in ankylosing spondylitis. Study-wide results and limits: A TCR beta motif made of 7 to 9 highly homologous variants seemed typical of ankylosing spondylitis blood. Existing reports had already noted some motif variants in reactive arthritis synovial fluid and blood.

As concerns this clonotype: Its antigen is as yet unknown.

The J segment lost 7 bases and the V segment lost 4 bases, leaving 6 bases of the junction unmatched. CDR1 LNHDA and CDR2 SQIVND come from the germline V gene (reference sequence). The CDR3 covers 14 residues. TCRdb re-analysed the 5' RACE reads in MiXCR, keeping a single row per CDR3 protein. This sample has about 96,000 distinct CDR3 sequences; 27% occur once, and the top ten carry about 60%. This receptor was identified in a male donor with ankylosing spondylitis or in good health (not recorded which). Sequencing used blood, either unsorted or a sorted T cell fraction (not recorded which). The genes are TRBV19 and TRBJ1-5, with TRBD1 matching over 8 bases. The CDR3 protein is CASSTDRGGQPQHF. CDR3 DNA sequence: TGTGCCAGTAGTACTGACAGGGGAGGCCAGCCCCAGCATTTT.